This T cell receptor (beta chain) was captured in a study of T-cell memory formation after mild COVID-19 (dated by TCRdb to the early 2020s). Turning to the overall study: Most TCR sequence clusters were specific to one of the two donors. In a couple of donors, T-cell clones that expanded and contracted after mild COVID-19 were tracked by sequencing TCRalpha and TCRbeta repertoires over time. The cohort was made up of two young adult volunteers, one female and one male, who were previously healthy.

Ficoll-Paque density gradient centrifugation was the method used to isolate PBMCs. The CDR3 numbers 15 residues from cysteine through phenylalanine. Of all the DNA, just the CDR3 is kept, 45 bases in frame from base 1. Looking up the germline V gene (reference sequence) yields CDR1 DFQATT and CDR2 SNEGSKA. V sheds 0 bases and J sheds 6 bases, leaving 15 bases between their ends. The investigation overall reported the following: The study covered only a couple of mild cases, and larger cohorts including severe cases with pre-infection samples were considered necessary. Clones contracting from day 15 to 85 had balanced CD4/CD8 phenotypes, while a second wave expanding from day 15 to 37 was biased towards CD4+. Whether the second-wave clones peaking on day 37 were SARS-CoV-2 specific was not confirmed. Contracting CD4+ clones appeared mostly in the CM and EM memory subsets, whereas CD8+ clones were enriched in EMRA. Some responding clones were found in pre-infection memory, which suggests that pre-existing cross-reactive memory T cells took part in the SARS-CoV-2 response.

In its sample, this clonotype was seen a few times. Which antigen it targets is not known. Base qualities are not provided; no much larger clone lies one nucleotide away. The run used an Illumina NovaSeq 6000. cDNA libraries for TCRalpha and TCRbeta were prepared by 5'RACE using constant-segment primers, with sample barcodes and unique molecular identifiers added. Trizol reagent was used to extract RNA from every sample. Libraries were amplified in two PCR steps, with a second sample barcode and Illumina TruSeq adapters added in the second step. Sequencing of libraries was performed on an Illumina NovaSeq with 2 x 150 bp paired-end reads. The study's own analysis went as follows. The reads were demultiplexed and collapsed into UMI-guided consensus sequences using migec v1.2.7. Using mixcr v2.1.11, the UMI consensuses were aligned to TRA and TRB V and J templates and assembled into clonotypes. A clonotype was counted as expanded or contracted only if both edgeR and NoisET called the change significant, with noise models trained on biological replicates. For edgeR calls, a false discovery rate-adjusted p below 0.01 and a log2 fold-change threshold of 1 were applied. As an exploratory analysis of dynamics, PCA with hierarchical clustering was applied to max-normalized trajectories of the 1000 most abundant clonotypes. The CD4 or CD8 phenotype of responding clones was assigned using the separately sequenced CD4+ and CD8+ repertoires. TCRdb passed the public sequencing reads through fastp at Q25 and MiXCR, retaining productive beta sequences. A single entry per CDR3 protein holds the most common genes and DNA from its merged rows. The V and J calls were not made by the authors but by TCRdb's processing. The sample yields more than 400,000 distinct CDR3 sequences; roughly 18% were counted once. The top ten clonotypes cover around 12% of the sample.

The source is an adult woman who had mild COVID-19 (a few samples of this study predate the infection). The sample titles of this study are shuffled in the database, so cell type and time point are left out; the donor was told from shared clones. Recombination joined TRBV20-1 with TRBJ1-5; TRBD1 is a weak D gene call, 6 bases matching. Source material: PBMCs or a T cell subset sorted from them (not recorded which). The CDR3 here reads CSARDLGGGGQPQHF. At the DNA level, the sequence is TGCAGTGCTAGAGATTTGGGAGGGGGGGGTCAGCCCCAGCATTTT.